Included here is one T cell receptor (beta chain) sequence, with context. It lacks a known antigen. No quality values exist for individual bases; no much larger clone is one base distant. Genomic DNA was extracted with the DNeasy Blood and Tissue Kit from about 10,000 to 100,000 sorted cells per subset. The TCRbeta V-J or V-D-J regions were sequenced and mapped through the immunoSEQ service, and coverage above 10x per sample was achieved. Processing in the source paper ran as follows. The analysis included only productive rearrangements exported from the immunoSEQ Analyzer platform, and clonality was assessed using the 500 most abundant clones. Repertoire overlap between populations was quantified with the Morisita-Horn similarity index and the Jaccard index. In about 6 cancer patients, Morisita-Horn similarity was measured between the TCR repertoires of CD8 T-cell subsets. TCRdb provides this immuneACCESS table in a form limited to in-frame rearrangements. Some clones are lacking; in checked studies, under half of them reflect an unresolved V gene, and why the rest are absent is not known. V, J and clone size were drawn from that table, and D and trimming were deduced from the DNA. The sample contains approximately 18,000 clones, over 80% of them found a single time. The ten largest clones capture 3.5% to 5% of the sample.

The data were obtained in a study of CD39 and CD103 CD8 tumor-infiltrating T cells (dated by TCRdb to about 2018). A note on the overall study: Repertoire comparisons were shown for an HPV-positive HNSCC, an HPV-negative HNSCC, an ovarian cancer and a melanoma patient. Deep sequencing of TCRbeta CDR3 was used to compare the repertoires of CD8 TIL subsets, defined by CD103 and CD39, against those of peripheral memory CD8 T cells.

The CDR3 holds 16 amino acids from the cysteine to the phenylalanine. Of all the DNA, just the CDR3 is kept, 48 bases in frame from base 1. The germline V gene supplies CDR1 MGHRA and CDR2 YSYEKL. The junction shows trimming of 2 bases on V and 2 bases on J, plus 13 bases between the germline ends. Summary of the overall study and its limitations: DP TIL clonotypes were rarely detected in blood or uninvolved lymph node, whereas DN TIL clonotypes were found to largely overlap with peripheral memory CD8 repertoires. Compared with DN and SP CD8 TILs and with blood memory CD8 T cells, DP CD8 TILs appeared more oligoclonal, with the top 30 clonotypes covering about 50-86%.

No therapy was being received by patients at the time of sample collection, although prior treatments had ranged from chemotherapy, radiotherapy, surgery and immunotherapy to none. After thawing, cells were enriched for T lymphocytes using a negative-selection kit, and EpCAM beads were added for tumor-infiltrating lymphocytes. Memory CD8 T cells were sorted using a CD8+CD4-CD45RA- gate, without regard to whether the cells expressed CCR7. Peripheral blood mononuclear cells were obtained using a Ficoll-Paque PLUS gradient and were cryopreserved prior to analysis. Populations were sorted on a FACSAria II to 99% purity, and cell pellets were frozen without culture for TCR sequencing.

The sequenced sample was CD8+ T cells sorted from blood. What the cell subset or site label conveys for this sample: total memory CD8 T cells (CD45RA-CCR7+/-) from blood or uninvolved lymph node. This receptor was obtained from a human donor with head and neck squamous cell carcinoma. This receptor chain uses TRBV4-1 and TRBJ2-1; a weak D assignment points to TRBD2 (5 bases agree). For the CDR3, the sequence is CASSQLALEAYNEQFF. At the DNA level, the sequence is TGCGCCAGCAGCCAACTAGCTTTGGAAGCCTACAATGAGCAGTTCTTC.